Below are 10 T cell receptor beta chains sequenced from a single sample in a study of T cell repertoires in cytomegalovirus infection. TCRdb itself ran the reads through MiXCR, one entry per CDR3 protein. The data show roughly 130,000 distinct CDR3 sequences, with roughly 8.2% seen just once and 10% held by the top ten. The sequenced sample consisted of PBMCs. These receptors all stem from a human donor in good health (CMV status not recorded). Some clones in this sample may be carry-over from other donors' samples.

The chain couples TRBV6-6 to TRBJ2-7; no definite D call. The CDR3 is 12 residues long. V was clipped by 0 bases and J by 7 bases, with 7 bases between them. The germline V gene has CDR1 MNHNY and CDR2 SVGAGI (reference sequence). CDR3 sequence: CASSYSTGEQYF. Written as DNA, the CDR3 is TGTGCCAGCAGTTACTCGACTGGGGAGCAGTACTTC.

This clonotype has a count of ten or more. This chain uses TRBV7-2 with TRBJ2-4; D ambiguous. Germline values: CDR1 SGHTA, CDR2 FQGNSA. This CDR3 spans 16 amino acids. The V gene lost 1 base and the J gene lost 5 bases, with 15 bases spanning the gap. The CDR3 spells CASSLGPRFGENIQYF. For the CDR3, the DNA is TGTGCCAGCAGCTTAGGTCCCCGCTTCGGAGAAAACATTCAGTACTTC.

This clonotype was seen ten or more times. The chain carries TRBV7-3 and TRBJ1-1; 8 bases fit TRBD1. The CDR3 runs to 20 residues. Germline V gene sequence: CDR1 SGHTA, CDR2 FQGTGA. V shed 1 base and J 1 base; nucleotides not matched to a gene: 17. The CDR3 protein is CASSLRGPGGAGGRNTEAFF. The CDR3 DNA sequence: TGTGCCAGCAGCTTAAGGGGGCCGGGGGGGGCAGGGGGCCGGAACACTGAAGCTTTCTTT.

The table lists this clonotype with many counts. The chain uses TRBV12-3 or TRBV12-4 and TRBJ2-7; D may be TRBD1 or TRBD2 (5 bases each). V lost 7 bases, J lost 2 bases, and 15 bases lay in between. The CDR3 length is 14 residues. The CDR3 region is CASKRDASAYEQYF. CDR3 bases: TGTGCCAGCAAACGGGACGCCTCCGCCTACGAGCAGTACTTC.

The table lists this clonotype with a few counts. The chain carries TRBV5-1 and TRBJ1-1, with a weak D call TRBD1 (6 bases). CDR1 is SGHRS and CDR2 is YFSETQ in the germline V gene. Deletions cut 2 bases from V and 0 bases from J, with 11 bases between. This CDR3 has 15 amino acids. Here the CDR3 reads CASSLRTAMNTEAFF. CDR3 bases: TGCGCCAGCAGCTTAAGGACAGCCATGAACACTGAAGCTTTCTTT.

This clonotype was counted only a few times. This sequence joins TRBV24-1 and TRBJ2-6; no firm D call. Trimming cost V 1 base and J 0 bases, with 6 bases left between them. The germline V gene has CDR1 KGHDR and CDR2 SFDVKD. The CDR3 totals 16 residues. CDR3 sequence: CATSDLSASGANVLTF. The CDR3 DNA is TGTGCCACCAGTGATTTATCGGCCTCTGGGGCCAACGTCCTGACTTTC.

This clonotype was seen repeatedly, ten times or more. This chain links TRBV6-2 or TRBV6-3 with TRBJ1-1; the D gene is possibly TRBD1 (6 bases). CDR3 size: 16 residues. V was cut by 2 bases and J by 1 base, with 14 bases left in between. Germline V lookup: CDR1 MNHEY, CDR2 SVGEGT. CDR3 protein: CASSYGIKDRNTEAFF. The CDR3 DNA reads as TGTGCCAGCAGTTACGGAATTAAGGACAGGAACACTGAAGCTTTCTTT.

This clonotype was detected only a few times. The chain recombines TRBV2 with TRBJ1-2; D possibly corresponds to TRBD1 (5 bases). The V end was cut by 4 bases, the J end by 3 bases, with 9 bases between. CDR3 length equals 13 residues. Per the germline V gene, CDR1 is SNHLY and CDR2 is FYNNEI. In nucleotides, the CDR3 is TGTGCCAGCAGTGGAACGGGGCACTATGGCTACACCTTC. Amino acid sequence: CASSGTGHYGYTF.

This clonotype has ten or more counts. The chain uses TRBV12-3 or TRBV12-4 and TRBJ1-5; unclear D gene. The CDR3 totals 12 residues. Trimming left V 6 bases short and J 9 bases short, with 12 bases between. CDR3 region: CASSPLQWPQHF. As DNA, the CDR3 is TGTGCCAGCAGCCCCCTTCAATGGCCCCAGCATTTT.

This clonotype was detected many times. The chain combines TRBV7-8 with TRBJ2-1; 10 nucleotides align to TRBD2. The CDR3 spans 16 residues. Germline CDR1 SGHVS, CDR2 FQNEAQ. The V and J ends lost 1 base and 2 bases, in that order; junction bases with no gene match: 2. The CDR3, as DNA: TGTGCCAGCAGCTTAGAGGGGACTAGCGCCTACAATGAGCAGTTCTTC. Residues: CASSLEGTSAYNEQFF.